One T cell receptor (beta chain) is described in this entry. Antigen: not known. The data were taken from a study of T cell responses to AZD1222 COVID-19 vaccine. Here immunoSEQ multiplex PCR was the method, and the copy in TCRdb shows in-frame clones only, minus some. The sample shows over 100,000 clones, approximately 86% of them seen only once. Whole-study findings and limits: At 160-218 and 743-854, vaccine-associated CD4 TCRs were dominant, and they spanned spike. The donors showed a predominance of white British ancestry and of females, with possible underestimation of clonal diversity. In the spike-specific TCR repertoire, nearly half reportedly target unmutated variant regions.

The sample here was peripheral blood, taken on day 0 of AZD1222 vaccination. The receptor comes from an adult in good health.

The CDR3 sequence is CAWSALRTGPGELFF. The CDR3 bases are TGTGCCTGGAGTGCCCTTCGGACAGGGCCCGGGGAGCTGTTTTTT. The genes are TRBV30 and TRBJ2-2, with 8 bases fitting TRBD1. CDR1 and CDR2 (germline): GTSNPN, SVGIG (reference sequence). Germline trimming cut 1 base from V and 6 bases from J; bases unmatched to any gene: 7. The CDR3 extends over 15 amino acids. Full variable domain (missing parts from reference TRBV30 and TRBJ2-2): SQTIHQWPATLVQPVGSPLSLECTVEGTSNPNLYWYRQAAGRGLQLLFYSVGIGQISSEVPQNLSASRPQDRQFILSSKKLLLSDSGFYLCAWSALRTGPGELFFGEGSRLTVL.